This T cell receptor beta chain originates from a study of cytotoxic CD8 clonotypes in ibrutinib-treated CLL. For the study at large: Response sampling came at median 12 months of treatment, ranging roughly 6 to 36 months. Study-wide findings and caveats: Starting clonality was above that of age-matched healthy donors and tracked circulating CD8+ T-cell counts.

Depths of 1 in 200,000 to 1 in 1 million T cells were the sequencing target. Produced via immunoSEQ multiplex PCR; TCRdb's table is partial and in-frame only. The sample records some 100,000 clones, roughly 57% being singletons. Regarding this clone: Antigen specificity is unknown.

The V gene end was trimmed by 10 bases and the J gene end by 4 bases; junction bases not matched to a gene: 7. The germline V gene has CDR1 MNHEY and CDR2 SVGAGI. The CDR3 consists of 13 residues. The TCR sequence derives from a human donor with chronic lymphocytic leukemia. The gene calls are TRBV6-5 and TRBJ2-7; TRBD1 aligns across 10 bases. Sample: PBMCs, taken after 24 months of ibrutinib treatment. CDR3 sequence: CATRQGAGYEQYF. The CDR3 nucleotides read TGTGCCACCAGACAGGGGGCTGGGTACGAGCAGTACTTC.